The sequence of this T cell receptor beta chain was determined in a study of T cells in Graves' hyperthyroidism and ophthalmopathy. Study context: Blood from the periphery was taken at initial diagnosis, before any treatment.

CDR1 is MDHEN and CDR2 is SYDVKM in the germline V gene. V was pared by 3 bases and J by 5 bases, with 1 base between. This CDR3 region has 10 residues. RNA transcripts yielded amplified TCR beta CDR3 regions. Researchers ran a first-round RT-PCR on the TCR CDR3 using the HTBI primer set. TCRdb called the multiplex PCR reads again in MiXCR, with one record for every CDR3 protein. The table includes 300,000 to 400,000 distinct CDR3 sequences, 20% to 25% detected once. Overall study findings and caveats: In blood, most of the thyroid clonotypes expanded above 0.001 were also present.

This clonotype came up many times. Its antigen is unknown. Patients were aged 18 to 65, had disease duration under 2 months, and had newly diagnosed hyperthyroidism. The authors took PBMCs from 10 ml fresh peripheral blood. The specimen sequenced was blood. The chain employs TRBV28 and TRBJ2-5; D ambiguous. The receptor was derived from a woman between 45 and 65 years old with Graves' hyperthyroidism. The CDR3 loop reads CASSLETQYF. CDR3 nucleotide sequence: TGTGCCAGCAGTTTGGAGACCCAGTACTTC. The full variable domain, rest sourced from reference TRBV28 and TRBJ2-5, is DVKVTQSSRYLVKRTGEKVFLECVQDMDHENMFWYRQDPGLGLRLIYFSYDVKMKEKGDIPEGYSVSREKKERFSLILESASTNQTSMYLCASSLETQYFGPGTRLLVL.